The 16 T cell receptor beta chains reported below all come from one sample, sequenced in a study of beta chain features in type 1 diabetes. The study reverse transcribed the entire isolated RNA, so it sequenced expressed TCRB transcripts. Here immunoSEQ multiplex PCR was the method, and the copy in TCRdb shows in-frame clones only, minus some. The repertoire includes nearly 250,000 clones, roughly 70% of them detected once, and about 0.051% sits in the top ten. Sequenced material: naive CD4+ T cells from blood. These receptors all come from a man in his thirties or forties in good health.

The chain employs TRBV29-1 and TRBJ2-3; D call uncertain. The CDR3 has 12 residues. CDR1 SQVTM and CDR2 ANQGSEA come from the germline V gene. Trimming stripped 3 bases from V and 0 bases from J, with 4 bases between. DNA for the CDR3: TGCAGCGTTGAGCGGAGCACAGATACGCAGTATTTT. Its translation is CSVERSTDTQYF.

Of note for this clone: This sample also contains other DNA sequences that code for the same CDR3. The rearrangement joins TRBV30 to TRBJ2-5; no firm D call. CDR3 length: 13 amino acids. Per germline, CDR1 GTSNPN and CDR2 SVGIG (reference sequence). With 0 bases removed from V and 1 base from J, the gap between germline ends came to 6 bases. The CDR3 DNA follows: TGTGCCTGGAGTGTCCGGGTCCAAGAGACCCAGTACTTC. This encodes CAWSVRVQETQYF.

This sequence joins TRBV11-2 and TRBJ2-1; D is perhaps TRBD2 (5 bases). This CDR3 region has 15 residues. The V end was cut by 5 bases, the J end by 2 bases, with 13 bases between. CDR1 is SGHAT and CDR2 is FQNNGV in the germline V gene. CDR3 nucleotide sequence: TGTGCCAGCAGCGCCGTGTCCGGGACCTACAATGAGCAGTTCTTC. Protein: CASSAVSGTYNEQFF.

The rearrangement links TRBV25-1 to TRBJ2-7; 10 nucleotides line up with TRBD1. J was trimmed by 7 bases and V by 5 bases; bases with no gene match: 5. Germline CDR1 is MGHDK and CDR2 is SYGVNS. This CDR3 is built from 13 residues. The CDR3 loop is CASSRQGAGEQYF. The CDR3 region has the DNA TGTGCCAGCAGTCGACAGGGGGCCGGTGAGCAGTACTTC.

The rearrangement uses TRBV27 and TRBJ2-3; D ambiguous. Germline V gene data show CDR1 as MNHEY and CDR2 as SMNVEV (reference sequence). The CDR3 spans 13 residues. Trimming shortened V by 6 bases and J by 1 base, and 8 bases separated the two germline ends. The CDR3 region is CASRFLGTDTQYF. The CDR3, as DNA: TGTGCCAGCAGGTTCCTGGGCACAGATACGCAGTATTTT.

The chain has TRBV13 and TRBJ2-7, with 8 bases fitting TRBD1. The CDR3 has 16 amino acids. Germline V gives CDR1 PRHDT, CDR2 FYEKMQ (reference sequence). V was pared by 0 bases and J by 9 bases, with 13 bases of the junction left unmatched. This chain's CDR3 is CASSLGVGTGEYAQYF. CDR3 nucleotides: TGTGCCAGCAGCTTAGGAGTCGGGACAGGAGAGTATGCGCAGTACTTC. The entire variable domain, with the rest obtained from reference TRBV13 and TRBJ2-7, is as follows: AAGVIQSPRHLIKEKRETATLKCYPIPRHDTVYWYQQGPGQDPQFLISFYEKMQSDKGSIPDRFSAQQFSDYHSELNMSSLELGDSALYFCASSLGVGTGEYAQYFGPGTRLTVT.

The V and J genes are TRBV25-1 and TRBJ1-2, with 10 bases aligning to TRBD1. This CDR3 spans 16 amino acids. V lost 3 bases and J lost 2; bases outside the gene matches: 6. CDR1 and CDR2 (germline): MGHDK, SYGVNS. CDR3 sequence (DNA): TGTGCCAGCAGTGACCGCCGGACAGGGGGGAACTATGGCTACACCTTC. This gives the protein CASSDRRTGGNYGYTF.

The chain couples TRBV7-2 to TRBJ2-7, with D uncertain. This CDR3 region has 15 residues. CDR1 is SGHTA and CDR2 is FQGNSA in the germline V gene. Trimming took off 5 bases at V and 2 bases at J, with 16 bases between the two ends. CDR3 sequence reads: CASSQAAGLTYEQYF. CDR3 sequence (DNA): TGTGCCAGCAGCCAGGCGGCAGGCCTAACCTACGAGCAGTACTTC.

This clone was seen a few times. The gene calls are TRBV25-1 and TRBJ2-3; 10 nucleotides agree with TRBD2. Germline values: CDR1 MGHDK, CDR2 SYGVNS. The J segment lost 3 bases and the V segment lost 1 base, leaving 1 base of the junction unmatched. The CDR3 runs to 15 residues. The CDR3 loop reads CASSEFSGRTDTQYF. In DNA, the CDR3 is TGTGCCAGCAGTGAATTTAGCGGGAGGACAGATACGCAGTATTTT.

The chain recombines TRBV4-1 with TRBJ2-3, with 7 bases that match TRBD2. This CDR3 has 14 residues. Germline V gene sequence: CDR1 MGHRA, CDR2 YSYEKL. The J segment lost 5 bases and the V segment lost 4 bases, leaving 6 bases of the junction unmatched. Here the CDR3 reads CASSPGTGGDTQYF. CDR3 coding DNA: TGCGCCAGCAGCCCCGGGACGGGAGGAGATACGCAGTATTTT.

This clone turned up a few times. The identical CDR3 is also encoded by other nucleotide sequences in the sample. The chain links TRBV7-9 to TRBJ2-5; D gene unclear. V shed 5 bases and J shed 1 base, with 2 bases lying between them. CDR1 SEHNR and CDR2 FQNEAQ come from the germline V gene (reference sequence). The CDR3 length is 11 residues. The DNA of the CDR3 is TGTGCCAGCAGCATCCAAGAGACCCAGTACTTC. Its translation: CASSIQETQYF.

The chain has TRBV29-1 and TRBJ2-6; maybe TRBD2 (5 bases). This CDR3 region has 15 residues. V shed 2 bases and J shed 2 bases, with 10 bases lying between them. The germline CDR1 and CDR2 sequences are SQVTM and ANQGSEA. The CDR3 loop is CSVERRRTGANVLTF. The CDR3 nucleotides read TGCAGCGTTGAAAGGAGGAGGACTGGGGCCAACGTCCTGACTTTC.

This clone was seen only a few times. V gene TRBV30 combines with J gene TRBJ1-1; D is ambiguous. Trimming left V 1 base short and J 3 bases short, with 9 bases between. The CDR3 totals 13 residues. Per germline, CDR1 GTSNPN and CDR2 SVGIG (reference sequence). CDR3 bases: TGTGCCTGGAGTGCAACGGGGTACACTGAAGCTTTCTTT. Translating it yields CAWSATGYTEAFF. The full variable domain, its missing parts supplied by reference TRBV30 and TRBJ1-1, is SQTIHQWPATLVQPVGSPLSLECTVEGTSNPNLYWYRQAAGRGLQLLFYSVGIGQISSEVPQNLSASRPQDRQFILSSKKLLLSDSGFYLCAWSATGYTEAFFGQGTRLTVV.

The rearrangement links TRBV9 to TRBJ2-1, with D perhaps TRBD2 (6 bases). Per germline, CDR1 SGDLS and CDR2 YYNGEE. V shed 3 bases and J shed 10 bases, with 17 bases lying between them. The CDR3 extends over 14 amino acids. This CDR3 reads CASSEGLLSTEQFF. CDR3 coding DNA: TGTGCCAGCAGCGAGGGACTCCTTTCGACCGAGCAGTTCTTC.

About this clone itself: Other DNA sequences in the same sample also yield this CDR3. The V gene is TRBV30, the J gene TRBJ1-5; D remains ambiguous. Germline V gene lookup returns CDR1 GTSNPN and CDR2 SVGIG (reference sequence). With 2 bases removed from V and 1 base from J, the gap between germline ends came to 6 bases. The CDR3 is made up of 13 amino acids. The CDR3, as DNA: TGTGCCTGGAGTCCTGACAGCAATCAGCCCCAGCATTTT. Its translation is CAWSPDSNQPQHF.

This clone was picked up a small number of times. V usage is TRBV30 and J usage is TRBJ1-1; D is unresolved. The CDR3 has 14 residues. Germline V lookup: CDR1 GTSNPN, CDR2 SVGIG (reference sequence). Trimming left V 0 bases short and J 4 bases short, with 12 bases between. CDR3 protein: CAWSVGGIATEAFF. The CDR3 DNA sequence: TGTGCCTGGAGTGTTGGTGGGATTGCCACTGAAGCTTTCTTT.